Listed below are T cell receptor beta chains from one sample, sequenced in a study of blood T cells in healthy people across ages. TCRdb called the 5' RACE reads again in MiXCR, with one record for every CDR3 protein. The sample lists 1.5 million to 2 million distinct CDR3 sequences, just under 50% occurring once. What was sequenced was blood. These receptors were collected from a woman between 40 and 50 years old in good health. CDR3s include the opening cysteine and the closing phenylalanine or tryptophan. A D gene is named only where the DNA matches it firmly. Only part of the rows carry a size: once, few, many, or a class if the clone is expanded.

J: TRBJ2-1; V: TRBV6-5; D: TRBD2; size: once; DNA: TGTGCCAGCAGTTACTCCCAGTCGACTAGCGGGGGCGTTTGGAATGAGCAGTTCTTC; CDR3: CASSYSQSTSGGVWNEQFF
J: TRBJ2-7; V: TRBV6-1; D: .; size: few; DNA: TGTGCCAGCAGTGACCGACAGTTAATCTACGAGCAGTACTTC; CDR3: CASSDRQLIYEQYF
J: TRBJ1-1; V: TRBV6-5; D: .; size: .; DNA: TGTGCCAGCAGTTACGTCGGGGTGGTTTTCTTT; CDR3: CASSYVGVVFF
J: TRBJ2-6; V: TRBV20-1; D: .; size: .; DNA: TGCAGTGCTAGGGACAGATACTCCTCTGGGGCCAACGTCCTGACTTTC; CDR3: CSARDRYSSGANVLTF
J: TRBJ2-4; V: TRBV29-1; D: TRBD1; size: few; DNA: TGCAGCGTTGAAGATGCCGACAGGGGACAAGAGCAGTACTTC; CDR3: CSVEDADRGQEQYF
J: TRBJ1-2; V: TRBV5-1; D: TRBD1; size: few; DNA: TGCGCCAGCAGCTCTAACCCCTTCGCAGGACAGGGTGGAGGCTACACCTTC; CDR3: CASSSNPFAGQGGGYTF
J: TRBJ2-7; V: TRBV7-9; D: .; size: few; DNA: TGTGCCAGCAGCGTAGACAGGTCAGGCGAGCAGTACTTC; CDR3: CASSVDRSGEQYF
J: TRBJ2-5; V: TRBV4-3; D: .; size: .; DNA: TGCGCCAGCAGCCAAGACAGGGGCGACGGAGACCAGTACTTC; CDR3: CASSQDRGDGDQYF
J: TRBJ2-1; V: TRBV15; D: .; size: few; DNA: TGTGCCACCAGCGGAGAGGGGTACAATGAGCAGTTCTTC; CDR3: CATSGEGYNEQFF
J: TRBJ2-5; V: TRBV5-1; D: .; size: few; DNA: TGCGCCAGCAGCCCTGAGAGTGGGACCCAGTACTTC; CDR3: CASSPESGTQYF
J: TRBJ2-7; V: TRBV15; D: .; size: .; DNA: TGTGCCACCAGCAGAGATTCCGAGCAGTACTTC; CDR3: CATSRDSEQYF
J: TRBJ2-7; V: TRBV20-1; D: .; size: few; DNA: TGCAGTGCTAGTTACGGGGACGGAGGGCCCTACGAGCAGTACTTC; CDR3: CSASYGDGGPYEQYF
J: TRBJ2-3; V: TRBV20-1; D: TRBD2; size: .; DNA: TGCAGTGCAGCCCCCCGAGCGGGGGGAACAGATACGCAGTATTTT; CDR3: CSAAPRAGGTDTQYF
J: TRBJ2-7; V: TRBV7-9; D: .; size: .; DNA: TGTGCCAGCAGCCCGAAAGGGGGTACCTACGAGCAGTACTTC; CDR3: CASSPKGGTYEQYF
J: TRBJ2-5; V: TRBV20-1; D: .; size: few; DNA: TGCAGTGCTAGTATGGGTTCTTTGTACCAAGAGACCCAGTACTTC; CDR3: CSASMGSLYQETQYF
J: TRBJ2-1; V: TRBV7-2; D: TRBD1; size: .; DNA: TGTGCCAGCAGCTTAAGAGTGACAGGGTCCTACAATGAGCAGTTCTTC; CDR3: CASSLRVTGSYNEQFF
J: TRBJ2-3; V: TRBV6-5; D: .; size: few; DNA: TGTGCCAGCACCTCGGACAGGGAGGGAACAGATACGCAGTATTTT; CDR3: CASTSDREGTDTQYF
J: TRBJ1-2; V: TRBV27; D: .; size: .; DNA: TGTGCCAGCAGTTTATCCGGAGGGGGTGTCATCTTCTATGGCTACACCTTC; CDR3: CASSLSGGGVIFYGYTF
J: TRBJ2-3; V: TRBV29-1; D: .; size: once; DNA: TGCAGCGTTGAAGGCTCGGGGTGGGATACGCAGTATTTT; CDR3: CSVEGSGWDTQYF
J: TRBJ2-7; V: TRBV6-4; D: .; size: .; DNA: TGTGCCAGCAGTGACTCTGGGGTTGGAAGCTCCTACGAGCAGTACTTC; CDR3: CASSDSGVGSSYEQYF
J: TRBJ1-1; V: TRBV7-2; D: .; size: .; DNA: TGTGCCAGCAGCTTAGCAACCCTGTTGGGAGCCCAGAGAGCTTTCTTT; CDR3: CASSLATLLGAQRAFF
J: TRBJ2-1; V: TRBV4-2; D: .; size: .; DNA: TGTGCCAGCAGCCCTGCTTGGGGCGTGAATAATGAGCAGTTCTTC; CDR3: CASSPAWGVNNEQFF
J: TRBJ1-1; V: TRBV29-1; D: TRBD1; size: once; DNA: TGCAGCGTCCGGACAGGGTTGAACACTGAAGCTTTCTTT; CDR3: CSVRTGLNTEAFF
J: TRBJ2-1; V: TRBV12-5; D: .; size: .; DNA: TGTGCTAGCGGTTTTGGCAGGGGCAATGAGCAGTTCTTC; CDR3: CASGFGRGNEQFF
J: TRBJ2-3; V: TRBV20-1; D: .; size: few; DNA: TGCAGTGCTAGCTGGGGGGCGCTCCCCACAGATACGCAGTATTTT; CDR3: CSASWGALPTDTQYF
J: TRBJ2-3; V: TRBV28; D: TRBD2; size: few; DNA: TGTGCCAGCAGTTCCCCTAGCGGGGGGCTCGGGTCAGATACGCAGTATTTT; CDR3: CASSSPSGGLGSDTQYF
J: TRBJ1-2; V: TRBV24-1; D: .; size: .; DNA: TGTGCCACCAGTGATTCTACAGGGTCTCGAGATGGCTACACCTTC; CDR3: CATSDSTGSRDGYTF
J: TRBJ2-3; V: TRBV6-2/TRBV6-3; D: .; size: .; DNA: TGTGCCAGCAGTTACAATACTAGGCCCCTCGGCACAGATACGCAGTATTTT; CDR3: CASSYNTRPLGTDTQYF
J: TRBJ2-3; V: TRBV2; D: TRBD1; size: few; DNA: TGTGCCAGCAGGGCTGGACAGGGGGCTGGGGATACGCAGTATTTT; CDR3: CASRAGQGAGDTQYF